Shown below are 12 T cell receptor beta chains from a single sample sequenced in a study of T cell changes during pregnancy in multiple sclerosis. This table comes from immunoSEQ multiplex PCR, and its TCRdb copy is limited to in-frame clones, with some not included. The sample lists roughly 32,000 clones, roughly 91% seen once, with around 0.45% in the top ten. This sample comprised CD4+ T cells from peripheral blood mononuclear cells, obtained in the second trimester of pregnancy. All receptors come from a female donor with multiple sclerosis, enrolled in a pregnancy study.

The rearrangement links TRBV29-1 to TRBJ2-2, with a tentative D call TRBD1 (6 bases). The CDR3 loop spans 13 amino acids. Deletions cut 6 bases from V and 1 base from J, with 9 bases between. CDR1 and CDR2 from the germline V gene are SQVTM and ANQGSEA. CDR3 amino acids: CSVGQLNTGELFF. The CDR3 DNA follows: TGCAGCGTCGGACAGTTGAACACCGGGGAGCTGTTTTTT.

DNA of the CDR3: TGTGCCAGCAGTCGCGGGACAGCCCTTTATGGCTACACCTTC. Its protein product is CASSRGTALYGYTF. This rearrangement joins TRBV27 to TRBJ1-2, with 7 bases fitting TRBD1. V was clipped by 5 bases and J by 5 bases; unmatched bases: 8. The germline V gene encodes CDR1 MNHEY and CDR2 SMNVEV (reference sequence). This CDR3 contains 14 residues.

The CDR3: CASSYGLAGTEQYF. In DNA, the CDR3 is TGCGCCAGCAGCTACGGACTAGCGGGGACCGAGCAGTACTTC. The chain carries TRBV5-1 and TRBJ2-7; 12 nucleotides align to TRBD2. Trimming took 3 bases from V and 6 from J; bases not matched to a gene: 4. CDR1 and CDR2 (germline): SGHRS, YFSETQ. This CDR3 is built from 14 residues.

The CDR3 DNA reads TGTGCCAGCAGTTCCGGGAGGCGCCCCTACGAGCAGTACTTC. Its protein is CASSSGRRPYEQYF. V gene TRBV28 combines with J gene TRBJ2-7; 7 nucleotides match TRBD2. This CDR3 contains 14 residues. V was clipped by 4 bases and J by 2 bases; unmatched bases: 5. Per the germline V gene, CDR1 is MDHEN and CDR2 is SYDVKM.

CDR3 DNA sequence: TGTGCCAGCTTACAAGGACTAGCGGGAGGGCCCCGGTACAATGAGCAGTTCTTC. Its protein is CASLQGLAGGPRYNEQFF. The V call is TRBV7-2, the J call TRBJ2-1; TRBD2 matches 15 bases. The germline V gene has CDR1 SGHTA and CDR2 FQGNSA. The trim removed 8 bases at V and 4 bases at J, leaving 12 bases unmatched. The CDR3 has 18 residues.

Remarks on this clone: The germline gene is not matched at one end of the junction; a read error may be the cause. This CDR3 is CASTEGQGGSNEQYF. The CDR3, as DNA: TGTGCCAGCACTGAAGGACAGGGCGGGTCCAACGAGCAGTACTTC. The gene calls are TRBV6-1 and TRBJ2-7; 8 nucleotides line up with TRBD1. Germline CDR1 reads MNHNS; CDR2 reads SASEGT. The CDR3 length is 15 residues.

This chain links TRBV10-2 with TRBJ1-5; 9 bases fit TRBD1. CDR1 and CDR2 (germline): WSHSY, SAAADI. CDR3 length: 15 amino acids. With V trimmed by 6 bases and J by 0 bases, 3 bases remained unmatched. This CDR3 is CASRETGGSNQPQHF. In DNA form, the CDR3 reads TGCGCCAGCAGAGAGACAGGGGGTAGCAATCAGCCCCAGCATTTT.

J is TRBJ1-1 and V is TRBV7-3; no clear D. Trimming stripped 2 bases from V and 4 bases from J, with 14 bases between. Germline V gives CDR1 SGHTA, CDR2 FQGTGA. This CDR3 comprises 15 residues. In nucleotides, the CDR3 is TGTGCCAGCAGCTTATCGGGAATCCTGGGCACTGAAGCTTTCTTT. It encodes CASSLSGILGTEAFF.

V and J are TRBV19 and TRBJ2-1; 8 nucleotides agree with TRBD2. CDR1 and CDR2 (germline): LNHDA, SQIVND (reference sequence). V gave up 5 bases and J gave up 9 bases; unmatched junction bases: 12. The CDR3 is 15 residues long. CDR3: CASSPGTSDRGEQFF. In DNA form, the CDR3 reads TGTGCCAGTAGTCCCGGGACTAGTGATCGAGGTGAGCAGTTCTTC.

This rearrangement joins TRBV7-8 to TRBJ1-5; TRBD1 agrees at 9 bases. Trimming cost V 2 bases and J 9 bases; bases outside gene matches: 5. This CDR3 comprises 14 residues. CDR1 is SGHVS, CDR2 FQNEAQ, per germline. The CDR3 nucleotides are TGTGCCAGCAGCTTATTACAGGGGGCCCGGCCCCAGCATTTT. As protein: CASSLLQGARPQHF.

The rearrangement links TRBV10-3 to TRBJ2-7; 10 nucleotides match TRBD1. J lost 3 bases, V lost 4 bases, and 6 bases had no gene match. Germline CDR1 ENHRY, CDR2 SYGVKD. The length of the CDR3 is 15 residues. The CDR3 loop reads CAISASDRGDYEQYF. CDR3 nucleotides: TGTGCCATCAGTGCATCGGACAGGGGGGACTACGAGCAGTACTTC.

This chain uses TRBV27 with TRBJ2-7; 8 positions match TRBD1. The CDR3 runs to 16 residues. The ends lost 5 bases at V and 3 bases at J; junction bases unmatched: 12. Germline V gene sequence: CDR1 MNHEY, CDR2 SMNVEV (reference sequence). The CDR3 DNA follows: TGTGCCAGCAGTCCGGGGACAGGTAGGCCAGTCTACGAGCAGTACTTC. Protein sequence: CASSPGTGRPVYEQYF.